The 24 T cell receptor beta chains below all came from one sample that was sequenced in a study of sequential checkpoint blockade in melanoma (dated by TCRdb to between 2017 and 2020). Sample treatment or condition, as interpreted from the label and publication: randomized to nivolumab then ipilimumab (arm A) or the reverse (arm B). Library construction relied on the immunoSEQ multiplex PCR assay. Not all clones reach the TCRdb copy of this immuneACCESS table, which keeps in-frame sequences only. Checked studies attribute under half of the gap to unresolved V genes and leave the rest unexplained. The sample records some 5,600 clones, around 21% of which are singletons. The ten largest clones capture 15% to 20% of the sample. Source: tumor tissue (inferred from file names), taken from a patient given nivolumab and ipilimumab in sequence. All receptors come from a human donor with melanoma.

In its sample, this clone is large. The V gene is TRBV5-1, the J gene TRBJ1-1; the D is unclear. CDR1 and CDR2 (germline): SGHRS, YFSETQ. The CDR3 spans 15 residues. V gave up 4 bases and J gave up 3 bases, with 16 bases separating them. CDR3 sequence: CASSPSFGFDTEAFF. CDR3 DNA sequence: TGCGCCAGCAGCCCGAGTTTTGGTTTTGACACTGAAGCTTTCTTT.

This rearrangement joins TRBV5-1 to TRBJ2-3; weak D call: TRBD2 (5 bases). The CDR3 consists of 14 residues. The V end was cut by 6 bases, the J end by 5 bases, with 16 bases between. In germline, CDR1 is SGHRS, CDR2 YFSETQ. CDR3 loop: CASKVTTEGDTQYF. CDR3 coding DNA: TGCGCCAGCAAGGTAACTACAGAGGGAGATACGCAGTATTTT.

The genes are TRBV6-8 and TRBJ2-7, with 8 bases that match TRBD1. The CDR3 extends over 13 amino acids. Germline CDR1 MNHGY, CDR2 SAAAGT. Losses at the gene ends were 8 bases for V and 1 base for J; bases not matched to a gene: 4. The CDR3 spells CASDRDRSYEQYF. In DNA form, the CDR3 reads TGTGCCAGCGACCGGGACAGGTCCTACGAGCAGTACTTC.

The chain uses TRBV14 and TRBJ2-6, with 9 bases matching TRBD1. The germline V gene encodes CDR1 SGHDN and CDR2 FVKESK. The CDR3 covers 22 residues. J lost 1 base, V lost 1 base, and 17 bases had no gene match. The CDR3 sequence is CASSQAVPIGTGFFSGANVLTF. CDR3 in DNA: TGTGCCAGCAGCCAAGCTGTTCCAATTGGGACAGGGTTTTTTTCTGGGGCCAACGTCCTGACTTTC.

The J gene is TRBJ1-2, the V gene TRBV5-1; a weak D match, TRBD1 (6 bases). The CDR3 extends over 16 amino acids. CDR1 and CDR2 (germline): SGHRS, YFSETQ. Between the trimmed V and J ends, which lost 5 bases and 2 bases, there was a span of 19 bases. The CDR3 DNA reads as TGCGCCAGCAGACCACTCATGGGGGCCCTCAACTATGGCTACACCTTC. Translation: CASRPLMGALNYGYTF.

This clone is classed as medium-sized. The chain combines TRBV6-8 with TRBJ1-2; 7 bases match TRBD1. This CDR3 has 13 amino acids. Losses at the gene ends were 4 bases for V and 3 bases for J; bases not matched to a gene: 2. Looked up from germline, CDR1 is MNHGY and CDR2 is SAAAGT. CDR3 protein: CASSSTGDYGYTF. The CDR3 nucleotides are TGTGCCAGCAGTTCCACAGGGGACTATGGCTACACCTTC.

This chain links TRBV18 with TRBJ1-2; D gene uncertain. The ends were cut back, 6 bases at V and 7 bases at J, with 15 bases in the middle. Germline lookup yields CDR1 KGHSH and CDR2 LQKENI. This CDR3 is built from 13 residues. CDR3 nucleotide sequence: TGTGCCAGCTCGCTGGCGCGGACGGCTGGCTACACCTTC. Amino acid sequence: CASSLARTAGYTF. The full variable domain, rest sourced from reference TRBV18 and TRBJ1-2, is NAGVMQNPRHLVRRRGQEARLRCSPMKGHSHVYWYRQLPEEGLKFMVYLQKENIIDESGMPKERFSAEFPKEGPSILRIQQVVRGDSAAYFCASSLARTAGYTFGSGTRLTVV.

This clone is classed as medium-sized. CDR3 in amino acids: CASSWDILANTGELFF. The CDR3 DNA follows: TGTGCCAGCAGCTGGGACATCCTAGCGAACACCGGGGAGCTGTTTTTT. The V gene is TRBV11-3, the J gene TRBJ2-2; maybe TRBD1 (6 bases). This CDR3 spans 16 amino acids. The V end was cut by 4 bases, the J end by 0 bases, with 12 bases between. Germline V CDR1 and CDR2: SGHNT, YENEEA.

This clone was detected only once. This chain uses TRBV19 with TRBJ1-5, with D uncertain. In germline, CDR1 is LNHDA, CDR2 SQIVND (reference sequence). This CDR3 region has 15 residues. V was cut by 5 bases and J by 0 bases, with 11 bases left in between. The CDR3 nucleotides read TGTGCCAGTAGTTGGACGGTTTATAGCAATCAGCCCCAGCATTTT. As protein: CASSWTVYSNQPQHF.

The J gene is TRBJ2-7, the V gene TRBV5-1; perhaps TRBD2 as D (5 bases). The ends were cut back, 1 base at V and 0 bases at J, with 8 bases in the middle. The CDR3 has 14 amino acids. Germline V gives CDR1 SGHRS, CDR2 YFSETQ. The CDR3 here is CASSLLASSYEQYF. The CDR3 nucleotides read TGCGCCAGCAGCTTGCTAGCTAGCTCCTACGAGCAGTACTTC.

V and J are TRBV19 and TRBJ2-1; TRBD2 matches 7 bases. The germline V gene has CDR1 LNHDA and CDR2 SQIVND (reference sequence). V lost 5 bases and J lost 5; bases outside the gene matches: 15. The CDR3 is made up of 17 amino acids. The CDR3 nucleotides are TGTGCCAGTAGTTTCGGGGGAGCGGGACCAATCCACAATGAGCAGTTCTTC. This codes for CASSFGGAGPIHNEQFF.

Only a few counts were recorded for this clone. V usage is TRBV19 and J usage is TRBJ2-3; TRBD1 matches 8 bases. The V gene's germline CDR1 is LNHDA and CDR2 SQIVND (reference sequence). V lost 4 bases and J lost 0; bases outside the gene matches: 3. The CDR3 totals 15 residues. Here the CDR3 reads CASSKDRGSTDTQYF. DNA of the CDR3: TGTGCCAGTAGTAAAGACAGGGGTAGCACAGATACGCAGTATTTT.

This clone was picked up a small number of times. The chain recombines TRBV18 with TRBJ1-1, with D uncertain. The V end lost 3 bases, the J end lost 0 bases, and 8 bases lay between the germline ends. Germline V lookup: CDR1 KGHSH, CDR2 LQKENI. The CDR3 consists of 14 residues. The CDR3 spells CASSPQNMNTEAFF. Written as DNA, the CDR3 is TGTGCCAGCTCACCGCAGAACATGAACACTGAAGCTTTCTTT.

In its sample, this clone was seen a few times. CDR3 DNA sequence: TGTGCCAGCAGGCAAGGGGGGAACACTGAAGCTTTCTTT. As protein: CASRQGGNTEAFF. The rearrangement uses TRBV6-8 and TRBJ1-1, with a tentative D call TRBD1 (6 bases). The CDR3 totals 13 residues. V lost 6 bases, J lost 1 base, and 9 bases lay in between. Looked up from germline, CDR1 is MNHGY and CDR2 is SAAAGT.

V gene TRBV5-1 combines with J gene TRBJ2-7; a possible D gene is TRBD1 (6 bases). The CDR3 length is 14 residues. The germline V gene encodes CDR1 SGHRS and CDR2 YFSETQ. The germline V and J ends were trimmed by 0 bases and 3 bases, with 10 bases remaining between them. The CDR3 DNA follows: TGCGCCAGCAGCTTGGGGACAGCCTACTACGAGCAGTACTTC. This encodes CASSLGTAYYEQYF. The complete variable domain, with remaining parts taken from reference TRBV5-1 and TRBJ2-7, reads KAGVTQTPRYLIKTRGQQVTLSCSPISGHRSVSWYQQTPGQGLQFLFEYFSETQRNKGNFPGRFSGRQFSNSRSEMNVSTLELGDSALYLCASSLGTAYYEQYFGPGTRLTVT.

The chain links TRBV7-6 to TRBJ2-5; 11 bases agree with TRBD2. V lost 5 bases, J lost 4 bases, and 9 bases stayed unmatched. The CDR3 is 16 amino acids. The germline gives CDR1 SGHVS, CDR2 FNYEAQ. The CDR3 region is CASSTLAGGMAETQYF. CDR3 DNA sequence: TGTGCCAGCAGCACATTAGCGGGGGGGATGGCAGAGACCCAGTACTTC.

This clone is medium-sized. The chain carries TRBV6-8 and TRBJ2-6; 8 bases are shared with TRBD1. This CDR3 region has 16 residues. The ends lost 10 bases at V and 4 bases at J; junction bases unmatched: 12. Germline V CDR1 and CDR2: MNHGY, SAAAGT. CDR3 sequence (DNA): TGTGCCATATCGGACAGGGCCGTAGGGGGGGCCAACGTCCTGACTTTC. Protein sequence: CAISDRAVGGANVLTF.

By sample share, this clone is medium-sized (0.01 to 0.1%). The gene calls are TRBV6-8 and TRBJ2-2, with 8 bases that match TRBD2. Germline-derived CDR1 and CDR2 are MNHGY and SAAAGT. This CDR3 comprises 16 residues. V lost 6 bases and J lost 0; bases outside the gene matches: 6. CDR3 amino acids: CASRNSGDPNTGELFF. The CDR3 nucleotides read TGTGCCAGCAGAAATAGCGGGGATCCGAACACCGGGGAGCTGTTTTTT.

This clone was counted at least ten times. The chain has TRBV23-1 and TRBJ2-5, with TRBD2 as a possible D gene (5 bases). TRBV23-1 is treated as an ORF (open reading frame) with a function not yet certain. The V end lost 0 bases, the J end lost 5 bases, and 13 bases lay between the germline ends. The CDR3 is 15 residues long. CDR3 loop: CASSQSRRVGETQYF. In DNA form, the CDR3 reads TGCGCCAGCAGTCAATCGAGGCGGGTCGGGGAGACCCAGTACTTC.

The chain links TRBV11-3 to TRBJ2-7; D perhaps matches TRBD2 (6 bases). Germline-derived CDR1 and CDR2 are SGHNT and YENEEA. This CDR3 region has 14 residues. Deletions cut 5 bases from V and 4 bases from J, with 15 bases between. This chain's CDR3 is CASSRAGSQYEQYF. CDR3 DNA sequence: TGTGCCAGCAGCCGTGCGGGGTCGCAATACGAGCAGTACTTC.

Many counts were recorded for this clone. The chain uses TRBV6-8 and TRBJ2-2; TRBD1 is a possible D gene (5 bases). The germline V gene encodes CDR1 MNHGY and CDR2 SAAAGT. This CDR3 is 14 amino acids long. Trimming removed 8 bases from V and 3 bases from J, with 13 bases in between. The DNA of the CDR3 is TGTGCCAGCGGCAATGACAGATACACCGGGGAGCTGTTTTTT. Its protein is CASGNDRYTGELFF.

V and J are TRBV18 and TRBJ1-5; the D gene is possibly TRBD1 (5 bases). The CDR3 sequence is 16 residues long. CDR1 is KGHSH, CDR2 LQKENI, per germline. The ends were cut back, 4 bases at V and 2 bases at J, with 15 bases in the middle. For the CDR3, the DNA is TGTGCCAGCTCACGAACGCCCCAGGGCGGCAATCAGCCCCAGCATTTT. Protein: CASSRTPQGGNQPQHF. Full variable domain (outside the CDR3, taken from reference TRBV18 and TRBJ1-5): NAGVMQNPRHLVRRRGQEARLRCSPMKGHSHVYWYRQLPEEGLKFMVYLQKENIIDESGMPKERFSAEFPKEGPSILRIQQVVRGDSAAYFCASSRTPQGGNQPQHFGDGTRLSIL.

The chain recombines TRBV25-1 with TRBJ1-3; D gene uncertain. In germline, CDR1 is MGHDK, CDR2 SYGVNS. The CDR3 has 14 amino acids. Trimming removed 7 bases from V and 0 bases from J, with 10 bases in between. The CDR3 reads CASTGFNSGNTIYF. DNA of the CDR3: TGTGCCAGCACGGGCTTTAACTCTGGAAACACCATATATTTT.

This clone came up a few times. CDR3 region: CASSLWTVGYTF. CDR3 in DNA: TGTGCCAGCAGTTTGTGGACGGTTGGCTACACCTTC. This rearrangement joins TRBV28 to TRBJ1-2; D unresolved. Germline values: CDR1 MDHEN, CDR2 SYDVKM. CDR3 length equals 12 residues. The V gene lost 3 bases and the J gene lost 7 bases, with 9 bases spanning the gap.